These 6 T cell receptor beta chains were all obtained from the same sample, sequenced in a study of T cell responses to AZD1222 COVID-19 vaccine. The data were produced by immunoSEQ multiplex PCR, yet TCRdb's version contains in-frame clones alone and is incomplete. The table lists 85,000 to 95,000 clones, almost 90% of them singletons, with about 8.4% in the top ten. Sequenced here: peripheral blood, sampled on day 0 of AZD1222 vaccination. The receptor source for this set is an adult in good health.

V is TRBV6-6 and J is TRBJ2-5, with 7 bases fitting TRBD2. The CDR3 is made up of 16 amino acids. CDR1 is MNHNY, CDR2 SVGAGI, per germline (reference sequence). V shed 0 bases, J shed 3 bases, and the junction held 7 bases outside the gene matches. For the CDR3, the DNA is TGTGCCAGCAGTTACTCCGGTTGGGGGGGGGAAGAGACCCAGTACTTC. Translation: CASSYSGWGGEETQYF.

The chain joins TRBV19 to TRBJ1-5, with D perhaps matching TRBD1 (5 bases). The V end lost 3 bases, the J end lost 2 bases, and 14 bases lay between the germline ends. Germline V gene data show CDR1 as LNHDA and CDR2 as SQIVND (reference sequence). This CDR3 region has 16 residues. The CDR3 is CASSIGGGQGNQPQHF. The DNA of the CDR3 is TGTGCCAGTAGTATCGGGGGGGGTCAAGGCAATCAGCCCCAGCATTTT.

The chain couples TRBV2 to TRBJ2-1; D call uncertain. The CDR3 contains 12 residues. CDR1 and CDR2 (germline): SNHLY, FYNNEI. The ends were cut back, 1 base at V and 8 bases at J, with 6 bases in the middle. CDR3 sequence reads: CASSEGLDEQFF. In DNA, the CDR3 is TGTGCCAGCAGTGAAGGGCTGGATGAGCAGTTCTTC.

The rearrangement links TRBV6-6 to TRBJ2-2; D uncertain. CDR1 is MNHNY and CDR2 is SVGAGI in the germline V gene (reference sequence). The CDR3 has 13 residues. V was clipped by 7 bases and J by 1 base, with 7 bases between them. CDR3 bases: TGTGCCAGCAAGAAGGAGAACACCGGGGAGCTGTTTTTT. Its translation: CASKKENTGELFF.

The chain carries TRBV2 and TRBJ2-3; a possible D gene is TRBD2 (5 bases). CDR3 length equals 14 residues. The V end lost 2 bases, the J end lost 1 base, and 7 bases lay between the germline ends. Germline CDR1 and CDR2: SNHLY and FYNNEI. The CDR3 loop reads CASSELAGTDTQYF. CDR3 coding DNA: TGTGCCAGCAGTGAACTAGCTGGCACAGATACGCAGTATTTT.

The J gene is TRBJ2-2, the V gene TRBV12-3 or TRBV12-4; no definite D call. Trimming took 6 bases from V and 0 from J, leaving 5 bases between them. This CDR3 spans 13 amino acids. The CDR3 here is CASSDTNTGELFF. In DNA form, the CDR3 reads TGTGCCAGCAGCGACACGAACACCGGGGAGCTGTTTTTT.